The table lists the clone carrying this TCR beta chain with many counts. V gave up 0 bases and J gave up 4 bases, with 12 bases separating them. This CDR3 is 15 amino acids long. Germline CDR1 and CDR2: LGHNA and YSLEER. The data stem from a study of response to subunit inactivated influenza vaccine. TCRdb reanalysed the RT-PCR reads using MiXCR and keeps one entry per CDR3 protein. The sample holds about 570,000 distinct CDR3 sequences; around 10% are singletons and the top ten take 9.5% to 11%. These data are also associated with another study on T cells expressing NK-cell markers. That source notes: The TCR beta cDNA came from 5'RACE template switching with UMIs.

The source was PBMCs from blood, collected on the day of vaccination. This TCR derives from a man between 45 and 60 years old who received an inactivated influenza vaccine. The chain has TRBV4-3 and TRBJ1-1, with D maybe TRBD1 (6 bases). The CDR3 sequence is CASSQDTGASTEAFF. In nucleotides, the CDR3 is TGCGCCAGCAGCCAAGATACGGGGGCGAGCACTGAAGCTTTCTTT.